This TCR beta chain was observed in a study of naive and memory T cell subsets. A UMI-containing oligonucleotide was joined by 3' ligation to the TCR cDNA template. This clonotype came up many times. The SP2 primer and nested alpha and beta constant region primers amplified ligated cDNA in four rounds. Via MiXCR, TCRdb re-called the 5' RACE reads, giving one row per CDR3 protein. The sample has roughly 30,000 distinct CDR3 sequences, approximately 16% seen once. Germline V CDR1 and CDR2: LNHDA, SQIVND (reference sequence). The CDR3 runs to 13 residues. J lost 5 bases, V lost 6 bases, and 3 bases had no gene match.

The TCR was taken from a female donor in good health. The chain is built from TRBV19 and TRBJ2-3; 9 nucleotides agree with TRBD1. CDR3 bases: TGTGCCAGTAGGGACAGGGGAATAGATACGCAGTATTTT. This codes for CASRDRGIDTQYF.